Below, 2 T cell receptor beta chains from the same sample are listed, as sequenced in a study of tumor-infiltrating lymphocytes in localized non-small cell lung cancer. Produced via immunoSEQ multiplex PCR; TCRdb's table is partial and in-frame only. The sample consists of some 13,000 clones, approximately 81% of them appearing once. Sequenced sample: uninvolved lung tissue not adjacent to the tumor. These receptors were obtained from a human donor with non-small cell lung cancer.

V usage is TRBV29-1 and J usage is TRBJ1-5; 7 nucleotides agree with TRBD1. The CDR3 contains 14 residues. The V gene end was trimmed by 7 bases and the J gene end by 6 bases; junction bases not matched to a gene: 12. Germline-derived CDR1 and CDR2 are SQVTM and ANQGSEA. CDR3 loop: CSASAGGGSQPQHF. The CDR3 bases are TGCAGCGCCTCTGCAGGGGGTGGAAGTCAGCCCCAGCATTTT.

This clone was counted a few times. The chain uses TRBV9 and TRBJ2-7; D call uncertain. V was trimmed by 4 bases and J by 0 bases, leaving 11 bases between them. This CDR3 spans 14 amino acids. From germline, CDR1 is SGDLS and CDR2 YYNGEE. The CDR3 reads CASSPHTRSYEQYF. The CDR3 DNA reads as TGTGCCAGCAGCCCTCACACGCGCTCCTACGAGCAGTACTTC.